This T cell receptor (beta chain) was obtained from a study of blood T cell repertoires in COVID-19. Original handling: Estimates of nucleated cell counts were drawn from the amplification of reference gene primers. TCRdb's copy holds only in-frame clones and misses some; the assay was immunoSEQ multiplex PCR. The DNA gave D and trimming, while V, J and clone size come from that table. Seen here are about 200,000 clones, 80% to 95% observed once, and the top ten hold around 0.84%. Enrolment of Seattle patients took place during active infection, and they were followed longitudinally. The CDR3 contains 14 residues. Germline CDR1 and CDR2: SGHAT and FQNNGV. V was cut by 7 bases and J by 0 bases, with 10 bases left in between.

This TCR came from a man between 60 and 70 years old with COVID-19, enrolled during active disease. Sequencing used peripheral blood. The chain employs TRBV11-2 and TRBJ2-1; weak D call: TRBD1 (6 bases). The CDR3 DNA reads TGTGCCAGCAAAGGGGGTAGCTCCTACAATGAGCAGTTCTTC. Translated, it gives CASKGGSSYNEQFF. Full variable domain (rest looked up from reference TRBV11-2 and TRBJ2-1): EAGVAQSPRYKIIEKRQSVAFWCNPISGHATLYWYQQILGQGPKLLIQFQNNGVVDDSQLPKDRFSAERLKGVDSTLKIQPAKLEDSAVYLCASKGGSSYNEQFFGPGTRLTVL.